This T cell receptor (beta chain) was recovered during a study of read filtering for tumor transcriptome and immune sequencing. V was cut by 1 base and J by 1 base, with 8 bases left in between. Germline V gene data show CDR1 as DFQATT and CDR2 as SNEGSKA (reference sequence). This CDR3 has 14 residues. This clonotype was observed at least ten times. Molecular barcoded adaptors covering alpha/delta and beta/gamma chains were used on roughly 400 ng RNA. Each CDR3 protein is one row after TCRdb ran MiXCR on the reads. Of 40,000 or so distinct CDR3 sequences listed, around 15% are singletons. The specimen sequenced was a population of CD138-negative cells sorted from bone marrow. The V gene is TRBV20-1, the J gene TRBJ1-3; D might be TRBD1 (5 bases). The TCR originated in a donor aged 40 or over with multiple myeloma. CDR3 DNA: TGCAGTGCTAGAGCTTGGGGGTCTGGAAACACCATATATTTT. Amino acid sequence: CSARAWGSGNTIYF.